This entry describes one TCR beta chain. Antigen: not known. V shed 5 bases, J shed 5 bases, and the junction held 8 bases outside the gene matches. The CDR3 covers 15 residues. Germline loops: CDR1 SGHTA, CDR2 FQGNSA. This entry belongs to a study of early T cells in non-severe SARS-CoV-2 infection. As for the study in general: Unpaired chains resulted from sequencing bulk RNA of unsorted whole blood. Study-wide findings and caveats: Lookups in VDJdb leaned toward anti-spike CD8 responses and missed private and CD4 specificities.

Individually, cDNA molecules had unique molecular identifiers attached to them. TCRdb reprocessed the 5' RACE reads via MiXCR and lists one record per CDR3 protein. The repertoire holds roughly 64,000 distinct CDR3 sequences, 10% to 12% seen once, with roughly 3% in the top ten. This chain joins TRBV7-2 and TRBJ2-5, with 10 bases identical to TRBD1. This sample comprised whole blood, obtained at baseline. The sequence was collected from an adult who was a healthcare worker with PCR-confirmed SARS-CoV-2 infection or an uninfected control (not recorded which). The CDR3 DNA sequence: TGTGCCAGCAGCCATCGACAGGGGGCAAGCGAGACCCAGTACTTC. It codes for CASSHRQGASETQYF.